Listed below are T cell receptor beta chains from one sample, sequenced in a study of vaccination effects on CD4 cells after COVID-19. TCRdb's table, derived via immunoSEQ multiplex PCR, lists solely in-frame clones and lacks some. The profile covers around 79,000 clones, with 74% appearing a single time and approximately 1.7% taken by the ten largest. Their recognized antigens are unknown. Here the sequenced sample was CD4+ T cells from PBMCs cultured with HCoV-229E spike peptides, taken before COVID-19 vaccination. The receptor source for this set is a human donor who received a COVID-19 vaccine. CDR3s include the opening cysteine and the closing phenylalanine or tryptophan. A D gene is named only where the DNA matches it firmly. Clone size, where shown, is once, few, many, or a class for clones that have expanded.

v_call: TRBV28
d_call: .
clone_size: .
j_call: TRBJ1-3
cdr3_aa: CASTLFYSWSSGNTIYF

v_call: TRBV11-2
d_call: .
clone_size: .
j_call: TRBJ2-3
cdr3_aa: CASSHIGLPSTDTQYF

v_call: TRBV2
d_call: TRBD2
clone_size: .
j_call: TRBJ2-2
cdr3_aa: CASSTRRGTSTGELFF

v_call: TRBV4-1
d_call: .
clone_size: few
j_call: TRBJ2-1
cdr3_aa: CASSLQARGRDEQFF

v_call: TRBV7-8
d_call: .
clone_size: .
j_call: TRBJ1-5
cdr3_aa: CASSLMGQSNQPQHF

v_call: TRBV7-2
d_call: TRBD1
clone_size: .
j_call: TRBJ1-6
cdr3_aa: CASSPLDRDNSPLHF

v_call: TRBV28
d_call: .
clone_size: .
j_call: TRBJ1-2
cdr3_aa: CASASGYGYTF

v_call: TRBV18
d_call: .
clone_size: .
j_call: TRBJ1-3
cdr3_aa: CASSHGTPSSGNTIYF

v_call: TRBV2
d_call: .
clone_size: .
j_call: TRBJ2-1
cdr3_aa: CASSEDLAHEQFF

v_call: TRBV5-1
d_call: .
clone_size: .
j_call: TRBJ2-3
cdr3_aa: CASSSERDFTDTQYF

v_call: TRBV24-1
d_call: TRBD1
clone_size: .
j_call: TRBJ1-2
cdr3_aa: CATSDSQGRANYGYTF

v_call: TRBV6-6
d_call: .
clone_size: .
j_call: TRBJ1-1
cdr3_aa: CASRPVKGIVNTEAFF

v_call: TRBV5-4
d_call: .
clone_size: .
j_call: TRBJ1-1
cdr3_aa: CASSSLTNGNTEAFF

v_call: TRBV5-1
d_call: .
clone_size: .
j_call: TRBJ1-2
cdr3_aa: CASSLAVFLGLGGYTF

v_call: TRBV6-5
d_call: TRBD1
clone_size: once
j_call: TRBJ1-5
cdr3_aa: CASSYSTGVQPQHF

v_call: TRBV6-5
d_call: TRBD1
clone_size: .
j_call: TRBJ1-2
cdr3_aa: CASSPPLTGTGSYTF

v_call: TRBV18
d_call: TRBD1
clone_size: .
j_call: TRBJ1-1
cdr3_aa: CASSPRVGTGDENTEAFF

v_call: TRBV5-8
d_call: TRBD2
clone_size: .
j_call: TRBJ2-3
cdr3_aa: CASSIGTSGGTDTQYF

v_call: TRBV24-1
d_call: .
clone_size: .
j_call: TRBJ1-5
cdr3_aa: CATSQGLGPQHF

v_call: TRBV2
d_call: .
clone_size: .
j_call: TRBJ2-1
cdr3_aa: CASSESSGDEQFF

v_call: TRBV5-4
d_call: TRBD2
clone_size: .
j_call: TRBJ2-3
cdr3_aa: CASSSGGGADTQYF

v_call: TRBV18
d_call: .
clone_size: few
j_call: TRBJ1-1
cdr3_aa: CASSPPGGTMNTEAFF

v_call: TRBV7-8
d_call: .
clone_size: .
j_call: TRBJ1-6
cdr3_aa: CASSRPRRGNSPLHF

v_call: TRBV5-1
d_call: .
clone_size: .
j_call: TRBJ2-5
cdr3_aa: CASSLGLVPPETQYF

v_call: TRBV24-1
d_call: TRBD2
clone_size: .
j_call: TRBJ2-1
cdr3_aa: CATSDASGTSGNEQFF

v_call: TRBV6-4
d_call: .
clone_size: .
j_call: TRBJ1-1
cdr3_aa: CASRFAGNTEAFF

v_call: TRBV5-4
d_call: TRBD2
clone_size: .
j_call: TRBJ2-3
cdr3_aa: CASSRGGTSGSTDTQYF

v_call: TRBV24-1
d_call: TRBD1
clone_size: once
j_call: TRBJ1-5
cdr3_aa: CATSDAGGVQPQHF

v_call: TRBV5-4
d_call: .
clone_size: .
j_call: TRBJ2-5
cdr3_aa: CASSFSGMETQYF